These T cell receptor beta chains were read from a single sample in a study of OX40 agonist ivuxolimab in advanced cancers. Profiling relied on immunoSEQ multiplex PCR, and the TCRdb table lists in-frame clones only, not all of them. The sample lists some 8,000 clones, around 72% occurring once. The material was CD4+ or CD8+ T cells sorted from blood, obtained in a trial of the OX40 agonist ivuxolimab. These receptor sequences come from an adult with an advanced solid tumor such as melanoma, head and neck, liver or kidney cancer. Both conserved end residues are part of each CDR3. The D gene is left open where the match is weak.

J,length,V,D,CDR3
TRBJ1-4,16,TRBV28,TRBD1,CASSTRQGTANEKLFF
TRBJ1-2,12,TRBV12-5,NA,CASGSGVDGYTF
TRBJ2-1,15,TRBV11-3,NA,CASSLQGSVYNEQFF
TRBJ2-7,15,TRBV9,NA,CASSVGMGEYYEQYF
TRBJ1-4,10,TRBV29-1,NA,CSVQGEKLFF
TRBJ1-3,16,TRBV4-1,NA,CASSQDWGQTGNTIYF
TRBJ1-2,14,TRBV9,NA,CASSGAQGPHGYTF
TRBJ2-3,12,TRBV25-1,NA,CASSYSTDTQYF
TRBJ2-2,18,TRBV5-1,TRBD1,CASSLGMFGTGRTGELFF
TRBJ2-1,11,TRBV20-1,NA,CSARPGVEQFF
TRBJ2-7,13,TRBV7-7,NA,CASSAQEGYEQYF
TRBJ1-1,15,TRBV10-2,NA,CASSESEGMITEAFF